The present T cell receptor (beta chain) was sequenced within a study of OX40 agonist ivuxolimab in advanced cancers. For the study at large: Partial responses were recorded for three patients, including one with hepatocellular carcinoma and two with cutaneous melanoma. Study results and limitations: Averaging showed that CD8+ T cells had more expanded clones than CD4+ did.

Sampled blood was obtained at baseline, cycle 4 day 1, and cycle 7 day 1. As for this clone: Its antigen is as yet unknown.

Germline CDR1 and CDR2: SGHNT and YYREEE (reference sequence). The germline V and J ends were trimmed by 2 bases and 0 bases, with 9 bases remaining between them. The CDR3 covers 14 residues. Assay: immunoSEQ multiplex PCR; the TCRdb copy retains only in-frame clones and omits some. This table holds tens of thousands of clones, 75% to 90% found once. The material was CD4+ or CD8+ T cells sorted from blood, obtained in a trial of the OX40 agonist ivuxolimab. This receptor was obtained from an adult with an advanced solid tumor such as melanoma, head and neck, liver or kidney cancer. The V call is TRBV5-4, the J call TRBJ2-7; D unclear. CDR3 residues: CASSLSRSSYEQYF. The CDR3 coding sequence is TGTGCCAGCAGCTTATCCAGAAGCTCCTACGAGCAGTACTTC.